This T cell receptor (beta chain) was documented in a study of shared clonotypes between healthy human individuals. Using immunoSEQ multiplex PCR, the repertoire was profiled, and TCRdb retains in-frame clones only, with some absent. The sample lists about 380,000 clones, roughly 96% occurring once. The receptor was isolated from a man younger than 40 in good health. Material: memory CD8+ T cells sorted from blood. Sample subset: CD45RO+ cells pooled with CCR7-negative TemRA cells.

The CDR3 DNA reads as TGTGCCAGCAGCCAAGAACGGGTGGAGTCCAAAAACATTCAGTACTTC. This encodes CASSQERVESKNIQYF. This chain joins TRBV4-2 and TRBJ2-4; D uncertain. Trimming stripped 0 bases from V and 2 bases from J, with 11 bases between. Germline V gene lookup returns CDR1 LGHNA and CDR2 YNFKEQ. The CDR3 has 16 amino acids.